In this sample, the clone carrying this T cell receptor (beta chain) turned up a few times. Its antigen is as yet unknown. One entry per CDR3 protein results from TCRdb running MiXCR on the RACE reads. The sample lists tens of thousands of distinct CDR3 sequences; roughly a tenth were seen once. The V and J ends lost 6 bases and 0 bases, in that order; junction bases with no gene match: 10. The CDR3 has 16 residues. Looked up from germline, CDR1 is DFQATT and CDR2 is SNEGSKA (reference sequence). These data originate in a study of human T cells and chemical hapten exposure. About the research overall: The scalp of each patient received a weekly diphenylcyclopropenone dose for the full roughly 25-week study.

Study-level results: High-frequency TCRs, those above 1 in 1000, stayed the same after DPC sensitization.

Time point meaning: patch test 1, 2 weeks after DPC sensitization. Described treatment: therapeutic diphenylcyclopropenone sensitization with weekly scalp DPC. The donor pool consisted of alopecia patients aged 18 to 70 years, considered suitable for DPC. The sequence derives from a middle-aged man with alopecia areata. Some clones in this sample may be carry-over from other donors' samples. The V and J genes are TRBV20-1 and TRBJ2-5; 10 positions match TRBD2. This specimen was whole blood, taken in connection with sensitization to the hapten diphenylcyclopropenone (DPC). The CDR3, as DNA: TGCAGTGCACCGAGCGGGAGGGCCGCGCACCAAGAGACCCAGTACTTC. Translated, it gives CSAPSGRAAHQETQYF.